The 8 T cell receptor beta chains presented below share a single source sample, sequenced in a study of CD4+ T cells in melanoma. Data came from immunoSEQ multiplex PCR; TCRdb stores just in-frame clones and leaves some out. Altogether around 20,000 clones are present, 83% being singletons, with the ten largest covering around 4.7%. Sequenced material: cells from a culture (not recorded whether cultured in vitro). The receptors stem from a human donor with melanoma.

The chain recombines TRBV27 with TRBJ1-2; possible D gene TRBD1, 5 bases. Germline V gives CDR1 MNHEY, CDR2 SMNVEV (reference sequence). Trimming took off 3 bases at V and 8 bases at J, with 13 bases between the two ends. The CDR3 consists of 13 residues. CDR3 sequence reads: CASSFFRGGGYTF. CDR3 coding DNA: TGTGCCAGCAGTTTTTTCCGGGGGGGAGGCTACACCTTC.

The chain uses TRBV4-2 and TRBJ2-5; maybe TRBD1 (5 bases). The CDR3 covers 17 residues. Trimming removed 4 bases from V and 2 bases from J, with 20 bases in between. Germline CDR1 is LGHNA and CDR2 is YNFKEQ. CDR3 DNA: TGTGCCAGCAGCCGCTACATTTTGGGGCAGCCACAAGAGACCCAGTACTTC. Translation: CASSRYILGQPQETQYF.

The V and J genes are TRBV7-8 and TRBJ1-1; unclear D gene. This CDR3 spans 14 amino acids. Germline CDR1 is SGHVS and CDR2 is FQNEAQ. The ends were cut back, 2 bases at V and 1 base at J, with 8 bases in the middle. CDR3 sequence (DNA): TGTGCCAGCAGCTTACAACCTTCGAACACTGAAGCTTTCTTT. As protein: CASSLQPSNTEAFF.

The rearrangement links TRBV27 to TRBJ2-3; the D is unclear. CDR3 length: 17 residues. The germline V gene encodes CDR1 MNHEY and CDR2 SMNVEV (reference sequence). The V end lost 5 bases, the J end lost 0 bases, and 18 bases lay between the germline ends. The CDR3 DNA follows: TGTGCCAGCAGTGCCGGCCACGGCCGGGCTAGCACAGATACGCAGTATTTT. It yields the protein CASSAGHGRASTDTQYF.

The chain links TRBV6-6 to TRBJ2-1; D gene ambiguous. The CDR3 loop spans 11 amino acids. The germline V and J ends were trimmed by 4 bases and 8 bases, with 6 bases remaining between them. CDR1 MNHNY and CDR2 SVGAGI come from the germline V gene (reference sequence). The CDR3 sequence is CASSSFYEQFF. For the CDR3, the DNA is TGTGCCAGCAGTTCCTTCTATGAGCAGTTCTTC.

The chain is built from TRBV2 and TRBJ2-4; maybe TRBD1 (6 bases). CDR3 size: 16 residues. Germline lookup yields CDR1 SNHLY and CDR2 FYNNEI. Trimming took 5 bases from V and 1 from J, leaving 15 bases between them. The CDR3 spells CASSPDRSSAKNIQYF. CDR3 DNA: TGTGCCAGCAGTCCTGACAGGTCCTCGGCCAAAAACATTCAGTACTTC.

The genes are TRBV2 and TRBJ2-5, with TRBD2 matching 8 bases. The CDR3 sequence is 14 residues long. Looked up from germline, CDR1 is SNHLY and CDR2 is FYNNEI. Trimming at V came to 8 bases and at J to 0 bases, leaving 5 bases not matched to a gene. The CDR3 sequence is CASLTGGDQETQYF. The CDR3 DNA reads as TGTGCCAGCTTAACGGGGGGGGACCAAGAGACCCAGTACTTC.

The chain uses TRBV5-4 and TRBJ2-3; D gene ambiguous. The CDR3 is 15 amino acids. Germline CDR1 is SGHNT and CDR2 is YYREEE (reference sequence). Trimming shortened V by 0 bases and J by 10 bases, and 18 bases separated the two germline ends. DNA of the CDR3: TGTGCCAGCAGCTTGGCTGGCAGCTCCTCCCGTCCGCAGTATTTT. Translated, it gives CASSLAGSSSRPQYF.